This TCR beta chain was captured in a study of vaccination effects on CD4 cells after COVID-19. As to this clone: Its antigen remains unknown.

Germline V gene lookup returns CDR1 GTSNPN and CDR2 SVGIG (reference sequence). There are 13 residues in the CDR3. The V gene end was trimmed by 1 base and the J gene end by 8 bases; junction bases not matched to a gene: 5. The data were produced by immunoSEQ multiplex PCR, yet TCRdb's version contains in-frame clones alone and is incomplete. The sample carries tens of thousands of clones, approximately 73% recorded once. Prior to sequencing, the ViraFEST assay stimulated PBMC with viral peptide pools, which expanded the antigen-specific CD4+ T cells. The authors isolated CD4+ T cells after more than eight days of culture. Either the mRNA-1273 or the BNT162b2 vaccine was given to participants as two doses.

This TCR derives from a human donor who received a COVID-19 vaccine. This sequence joins TRBV30 and TRBJ1-2, with TRBD1 matching 9 bases. Here the sequenced sample was CD4+ T cells from PBMCs cultured with HCoV-229E spike peptides, taken after COVID-19 vaccination. The CDR3 region is CAWSDNRGRGYTF. The CDR3 DNA sequence: TGTGCCTGGAGTGATAACAGGGGGCGAGGCTACACCTTC.